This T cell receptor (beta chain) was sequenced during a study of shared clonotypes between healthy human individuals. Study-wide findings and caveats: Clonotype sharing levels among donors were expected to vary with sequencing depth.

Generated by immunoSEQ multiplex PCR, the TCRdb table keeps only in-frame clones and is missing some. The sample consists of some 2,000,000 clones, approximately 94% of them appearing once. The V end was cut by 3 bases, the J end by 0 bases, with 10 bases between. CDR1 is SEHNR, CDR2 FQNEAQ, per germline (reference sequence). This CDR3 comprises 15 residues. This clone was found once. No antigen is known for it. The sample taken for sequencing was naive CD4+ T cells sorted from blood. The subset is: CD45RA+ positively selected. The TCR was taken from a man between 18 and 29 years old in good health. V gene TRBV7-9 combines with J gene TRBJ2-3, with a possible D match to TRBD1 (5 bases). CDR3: CASSFRAGSTDTQYF. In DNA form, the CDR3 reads TGTGCCAGCAGCTTCAGGGCAGGAAGCACAGATACGCAGTATTTT.